This T cell receptor (beta chain) was sequenced in a study of T cells in Graves' hyperthyroidism and ophthalmopathy (dated 2019 in TCRdb). Context from the whole study: Peripheral blood was sampled at the time of initial diagnosis, prior to any treatment. To identify distinguishing TCR V-J signatures, a discovery cohort of around 100 patients was used, comprising 43 with Graves' ophthalmopathy and around 57 with stable Graves' hyperthyroidism. Prospective prediction of ophthalmopathy was tested in an independent validation cohort of approximately 19 hyperthyroidism patients and around 16 patients who later progressed to ophthalmopathy. For training and testing, the 110 or so patients in the discovery cohort were randomly divided in a 7:3 ratio. Thyroid tissue and blood T-cell repertoires from about six Graves' hyperthyroidism patients were also compared in the study. After blood sampling, hyperthyroidism patients were treated with methimazole at a starting dose of 30 mg daily, and ophthalmopathy patients were treated with high-dose intravenous methylprednisolone. According to the paper, TCR Vbeta CDR3 sequencing was carried out on 135 peripheral blood samples, which came from around 43 ophthalmopathy, roughly 75 hyperthyroidism and about 17 progressor patients. What the authors observed across the whole study: Sample size was not statistically predetermined, and investigators were not blinded to group allocation. In validation, the model predicted progression to ophthalmopathy a median of about 6.8 months before onset, with roughly 70% sensitivity and roughly 73% specificity. In cross-validation, a model built on a 13 V-J signature told ophthalmopathy apart from stable hyperthyroidism with over 85% sensitivity and approximately 84% specificity, and in testing the same model reached 80%/75%. Most expanded thyroid clonotypes (frequency above 0.001) were also detected in blood, a finding suggesting that blood repertoires may reflect thyroid immune responses.

This clonotype was seen many times. Its antigen is still unknown. Per-base qualities were not stored, and no clone one base away is much larger. Spanning cysteine to phenylalanine, the CDR3 consists of 16 amino acids. Only the CDR3 region is kept as DNA, spanning 48 bases read in frame from base 1. V loses 7 bases of germline sequence and J loses 0 bases, and the interval between the two ends is 15 bases. For CDR1 and CDR2, the germline V gene lists SNHLY and FYNNEI. The TCR beta CDR3 regions were amplified from the RNA transcripts. For the first round of RT-PCR on the TCR CDR3, the HTBI primer set was used together with the Qiagen OneStep RT-PCR kit. Libraries were constructed in a second round of multiplex PCR, after which size selection and purification were carried out. Paired-end sequencing of the libraries was performed with 100 bp reads on an Illumina HiSeq2000. The authors' analysis ran thus. SOAPnuke was used to process the raw data, removing reads that contained adapters or uncalled bases, had a mean Phred below 15, or lacked an exact match to the constant primer or identifier. High-quality paired reads were merged with COPE v1.2.5, and unique nucleotide sequences were defined as clonotypes. Clonotypes were aligned to IMGT TRBV, TRBD and TRBJ reference segments using MiTCR v1.1. Analysis was restricted to V-J combinations with a frequency above 0.0001, which covered 98% to 99.2% of repertoires. A TCS score was defined as the ratio of F50 (clonal expansion) to E x V (chaos), with BLOSUM62-based TCRdist applied between CDR3 peptides within each V-J. Welch's t-statistics and random forest reduced several hundred V-J features to 10 to 15, which were used in a naive Bayes classifier (R e1071). TCRdb reanalyzed the raw reads on its own, using fastp at Q25 for trimming and MiXCR for clone calling, and kept in-frame beta chains. CDR3 protein duplicates are merged, each entry listing the most common genes and DNA. The V and J calls follow TCRdb's processing rather than the paper's. For this sample there are about half a million distinct CDR3 sequences; about 20% appear just once. In total, the top ten clones hold about half of the sample.

Ophthalmopathy patients had moderately to severely active disease, with a Clinical Activity Score of 3 or more, a NOSPECS grade of 4 or more, and a disease duration of less than 3 months. Patients with uncontrolled infections, other autoimmune diseases, pregnancy or lactation were excluded. Diagnoses relied on clinical symptoms, serum thyroxine and TRAb, thyroid ultrasound and orbital computed tomography. PBMCs were separated from approximately 10 ml of fresh peripheral blood using Ficoll-Paque density gradient centrifugation. Total RNA was extracted using Trizol reagent, and RNA quality was assessed on an Agilent 2100 Bioanalyzer.

This sequence originates from a man aged 35 to 55 with Graves' ophthalmopathy. Source material: blood. The receptor chain draws on TRBV2 and TRBJ2-2; the D gene is unclear. The sequenced DNA: TGTGCCAGCATTTCTGGGCAACTCGCGAACACCGGGGAGCTGTTTTTT. It translates as CASISGQLANTGELFF.